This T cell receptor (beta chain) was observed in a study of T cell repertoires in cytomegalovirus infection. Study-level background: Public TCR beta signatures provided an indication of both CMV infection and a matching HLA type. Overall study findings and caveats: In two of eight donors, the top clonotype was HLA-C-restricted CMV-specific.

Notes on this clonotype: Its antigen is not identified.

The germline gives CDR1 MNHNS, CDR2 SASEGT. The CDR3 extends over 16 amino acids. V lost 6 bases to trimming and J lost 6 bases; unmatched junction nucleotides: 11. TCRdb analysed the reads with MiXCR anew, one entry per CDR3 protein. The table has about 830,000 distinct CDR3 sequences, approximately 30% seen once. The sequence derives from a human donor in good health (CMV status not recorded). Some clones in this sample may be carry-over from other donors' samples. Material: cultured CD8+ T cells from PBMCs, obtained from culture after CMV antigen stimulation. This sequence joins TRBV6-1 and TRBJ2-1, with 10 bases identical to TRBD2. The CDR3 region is CASSRKGSGGLNEQFF. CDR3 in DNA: TGTGCCAGCAGCCGCAAGGGTAGCGGGGGGCTCAATGAGCAGTTCTTC.